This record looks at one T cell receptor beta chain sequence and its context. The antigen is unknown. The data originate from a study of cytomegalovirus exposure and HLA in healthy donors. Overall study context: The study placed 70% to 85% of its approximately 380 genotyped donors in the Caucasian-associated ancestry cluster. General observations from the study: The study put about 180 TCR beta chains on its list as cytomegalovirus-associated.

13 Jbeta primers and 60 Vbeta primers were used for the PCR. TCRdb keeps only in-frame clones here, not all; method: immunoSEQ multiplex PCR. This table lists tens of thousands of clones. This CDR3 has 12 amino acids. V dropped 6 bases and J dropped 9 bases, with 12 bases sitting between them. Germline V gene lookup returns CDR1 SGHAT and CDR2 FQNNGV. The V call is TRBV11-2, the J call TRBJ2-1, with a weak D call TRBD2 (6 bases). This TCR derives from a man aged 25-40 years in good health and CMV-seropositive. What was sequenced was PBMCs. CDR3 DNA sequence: TGTGCCAGCAGTCCCGTAGCGGTTGAGCAGTTCTTC. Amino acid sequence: CASSPVAVEQFF.